These T cell receptor beta chains were read from a single sample in a study of blood T cell repertoires in COVID-19. Profiling relied on immunoSEQ multiplex PCR, and the TCRdb table lists in-frame clones only, not all of them. The sample lists about 93,000 clones, over 85% occurring once. The sequencing input was peripheral blood. These receptors came from a man aged 50 to 60 with acute or convalescent COVID-19. Each CDR3 is given with its conserved first and last residue. Each record gives: clone size, J gene, D gene, V gene, CDR3 protein, CDR3 DNA. The D gene is left open where the match is weak. Clone size is not always given. Where it is, it says once, few, many or a class for expanded clones.

NA | TRBJ1-4 | TRBD1 | TRBV6-5 | CATPAGTADEKLFF | TGTGCCACCCCTGCCGGGACAGCAGATGAAAAACTGTTTTTT
NA | TRBJ1-5 | TRBD1 | TRBV4-1 | CASSLTQGGINQPQHF | TGCGCCAGCAGCCTTACACAGGGGGGAATCAATCAGCCCCAGCATTTT
NA | TRBJ2-5 | NA | TRBV4-3 | CASSQDRTGWTQYF | TGCGCCAGCAGCCAAGATCGAACGGGGTGGACCCAGTACTTC
NA | TRBJ1-4 | TRBD1 | TRBV28 | CASSSGTGGNEKLFF | TGTGCCAGCAGTTCCGGGACAGGTGGGAATGAAAAACTGTTTTTT
NA | TRBJ2-4 | NA | TRBV29-1 | CSVDAGPAKNIQYF | TGCAGCGTTGATGCAGGGCCCGCCAAAAACATTCAGTACTTC
NA | TRBJ2-3 | TRBD2 | TRBV29-1 | CSVEGLAGADTQYF | TGCAGCGTTGAGGGACTAGCGGGAGCAGATACGCAGTATTTT
once | TRBJ1-5 | NA | TRBV6-1 | CASSVQMRAYNQPQHF | TGTGCCAGCAGTGTTCAAATGAGGGCTTACAATCAGCCCCAGCATTTT
few | TRBJ1-6 | NA | TRBV7-2 | CASSPRSSVSPLHF | TGTGCCAGCAGCCCCCGTTCTTCTGTTTCACCCCTCCACTTT
NA | TRBJ1-2 | NA | TRBV13 | CASSLGSLLYGYTF | TGTGCCAGCAGCTTAGGGTCCCTCCTATATGGCTACACCTTC
NA | TRBJ1-1 | TRBD1 | TRBV24-1 | CATEGTGGTEAFF | TGTGCCACCGAAGGGACAGGGGGTACTGAAGCTTTCTTT
NA | TRBJ2-5 | NA | TRBV7-8 | CASSSTLPGQPPQETQYF | TGTGCCAGCAGTTCTACTCTTCCGGGACAACCCCCCCAAGAGACCCAGTACTTC
few | TRBJ2-2 | TRBD1 | TRBV2 | CASRAQGGNTGELFF | TGTGCCAGCAGAGCACAGGGGGGAAACACCGGGGAGCTGTTTTTT
NA | TRBJ2-7 | NA | TRBV5-1 | CASSLSPGAQSNEQYF | TGCGCCAGCAGCTTGAGTCCAGGGGCGCAGAGCAACGAGCAGTACTTC
NA | TRBJ2-1 | NA | TRBV5-6 | CASSLLENEQFF | TGTGCCAGCAGCTTGCTAGAAAATGAGCAGTTCTTC
NA | TRBJ2-1 | TRBD2 | TRBV4-1 | CASSQAIPGAGPSGNEQFF | TGCGCCAGCAGCCAAGCAATTCCCGGAGCGGGGCCCTCGGGGAATGAGCAGTTCTTC
NA | TRBJ2-2 | NA | TRBV7-9 | CASSLGGGLNTGELFF | TGTGCCAGCAGCTTAGGGGGAGGATTGAACACCGGGGAGCTGTTTTTT
NA | TRBJ1-6 | NA | TRBV24-1 | CATSVAGCARNSPLHF | TGTGCCACCAGTGTCGCAGGGTGCGCGCGAAATTCACCCCTCCACTTT
NA | TRBJ2-1 | TRBD2 | TRBV10-3 | CAISESTSGRPSSYNEQFF | TGTGCCATCAGTGAGTCGACTAGCGGGAGGCCCTCCTCCTACAATGAGCAGTTCTTC
NA | TRBJ1-2 | TRBD1 | TRBV7-8 | CASSGTGGPYGYTF | TGTGCCAGCAGCGGGACAGGGGGCCCCTATGGCTACACCTTC
NA | TRBJ2-1 | TRBD1 | TRBV4-3 | CASSQVAGTGDYNEQFF | TGCGCCAGCAGCCAAGTAGCGGGGACAGGGGATTACAATGAGCAGTTCTTC
once | TRBJ1-4 | TRBD1 | TRBV7-3 | CASSSQGWEKLFF | TGTGCCAGCAGCTCACAGGGGTGGGAAAAACTGTTTTTT